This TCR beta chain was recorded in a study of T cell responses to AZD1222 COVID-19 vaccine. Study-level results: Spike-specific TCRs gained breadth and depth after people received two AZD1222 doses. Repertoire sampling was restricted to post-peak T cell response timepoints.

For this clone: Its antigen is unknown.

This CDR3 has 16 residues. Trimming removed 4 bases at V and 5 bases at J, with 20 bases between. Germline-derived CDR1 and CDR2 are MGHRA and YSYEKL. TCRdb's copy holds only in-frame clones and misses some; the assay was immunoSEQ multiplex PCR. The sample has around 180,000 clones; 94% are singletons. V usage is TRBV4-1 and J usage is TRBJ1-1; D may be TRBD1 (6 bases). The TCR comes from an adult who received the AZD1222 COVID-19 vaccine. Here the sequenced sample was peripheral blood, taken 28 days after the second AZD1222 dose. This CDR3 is CASSPRRNQGHTEAFF. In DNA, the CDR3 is TGCGCCAGCAGCCCACGCCGAAATCAGGGGCATACTGAAGCTTTCTTT.